Shown below are 6 T cell receptor beta chains from a single sample sequenced in a study of OX40 agonist ivuxolimab in advanced cancers. TCRdb keeps only in-frame clones here, not all; method: immunoSEQ multiplex PCR. The profile shows 40,000 or so clones, approximately 80% of them singletons. The specimen was CD4+ or CD8+ T cells sorted from blood, collected in a trial of the OX40 agonist ivuxolimab. These receptors were taken from an adult with an advanced solid tumor such as melanoma, head and neck, liver or kidney cancer.

The chain recombines TRBV10-3 with TRBJ2-7, with D perhaps matching TRBD2 (6 bases). The CDR3 runs 15 residues. Trimming cost V 2 bases and J 4 bases, with 15 bases left between them. CDR1 and CDR2 (germline): ENHRY, SYGVKD. CDR3 sequence: CAISEVGRGRYEQYF. CDR3 in DNA: TGTGCCATCAGTGAGGTCGGCCGGGGGAGGTACGAGCAGTACTTC.

CDR3 DNA sequence: TGTGCCACCCAAGGGGCTGGGACAGTGAATAATTCACCCCTCCACTTT. Translation gives CATQGAGTVNNSPLHF. V and J are TRBV10-3 and TRBJ1-6; 7 positions match TRBD1. This CDR3 has 16 amino acids. The J segment lost 5 bases and the V segment lost 10 bases, leaving 14 bases of the junction unmatched. CDR1 is ENHRY, CDR2 SYGVKD, per germline.

This chain links TRBV30 with TRBJ1-1, with TRBD1 matching 9 bases. The germline V gene has CDR1 GTSNPN and CDR2 SVGIG (reference sequence). V shed 0 bases and J 4 bases; nucleotides not matched to a gene: 6. The CDR3 sequence is 15 residues long. CDR3 loop: CAWSVMQTGGTEAFF. The CDR3 coding sequence is TGTGCCTGGAGTGTAATGCAGACAGGGGGCACTGAAGCTTTCTTT.

This clone appeared once. The chain uses TRBV5-5 and TRBJ2-5; 7 nucleotides match TRBD1. With V trimmed by 3 bases and J by 5 bases, 13 bases remained unmatched. The CDR3 extends over 16 amino acids. Germline V lookup: CDR1 SGHKS, CDR2 YYEKEE (reference sequence). CDR3 protein: CASSSPYRGKGETQYF. CDR3 coding DNA: TGTGCCAGCAGCTCGCCATACAGGGGAAAAGGGGAGACCCAGTACTTC. The full variable domain, with the rest looked up from reference TRBV5-5 and TRBJ2-5, is DAGVTQSPTHLIKTRGQQVTLRCSPISGHKSVSWYQQVLGQGPQFIFQYYEKEERGRGNFPDRFSARQFPNYSSELNVNALLLGDSALYLCASSSPYRGKGETQYFGPGTRLLVL.

This clone was recorded only once. The chain is built from TRBV18 and TRBJ2-1; either TRBD1 or TRBD2 may fit D (5 bases each). Germline V gene data show CDR1 as KGHSH and CDR2 as LQKENI. Trimming pared 5 bases from V and 1 base from J, leaving 9 bases between. CDR3 length: 14 amino acids. This chain's CDR3 is CASSGDLSYNEQFF. CDR3 DNA sequence: TGTGCCAGCTCAGGGGACCTGTCCTACAATGAGCAGTTCTTC. Combining the CDR3 with reference TRBV18 and TRBJ2-1 gives the whole variable domain NAGVMQNPRHLVRRRGQEARLRCSPMKGHSHVYWYRQLPEEGLKFMVYLQKENIIDESGMPKERFSAEFPKEGPSILRIQQVVRGDSAAYFCASSGDLSYNEQFFGPGTRLTVL.

This chain uses TRBV28 with TRBJ1-1, with TRBD1 matching over 9 bases. Germline loops: CDR1 MDHEN, CDR2 SYDVKM. This CDR3 has 15 residues. V shed 6 bases and J 6 bases; nucleotides not matched to a gene: 11. This CDR3 is CASRPGQGPHSEAFF. CDR3 sequence (DNA): TGTGCCAGCAGGCCGGGACAGGGACCGCATTCTGAAGCTTTCTTT. The whole variable domain, remainder taken from reference TRBV28 and TRBJ1-1, is DVKVTQSSRYLVKRTGEKVFLECVQDMDHENMFWYRQDPGLGLRLIYFSYDVKMKEKGDIPEGYSVSREKKERFSLILESASTNQTSMYLCASRPGQGPHSEAFFGQGTRLTVV.